The T cell receptor beta chain under discussion was sequenced for a study of OX40 agonist ivuxolimab in advanced cancers. Study-level information: Three individuals attained partial responses, comprising one hepatocellular carcinoma case and two cutaneous melanoma cases.

Sequenced by immunoSEQ multiplex PCR; TCRdb stores in-frame clones only, minus some. The table records about 46,000 clones, approximately 90% of them present only once. Trimming stripped 4 bases from V and 7 bases from J, with 5 bases between. The germline gives CDR1 LNHDA, CDR2 SQIVND (reference sequence). This CDR3 region has 11 residues. Here the sequenced sample was CD4+ or CD8+ T cells sorted from blood, taken in a trial of the OX40 agonist ivuxolimab. The receptor's source is an adult with an advanced solid tumor such as melanoma, head and neck, liver or kidney cancer. The chain recombines TRBV19 with TRBJ2-1; weak D call: TRBD2 (5 bases). CDR3 protein: CASSTGNEQFF. The CDR3 DNA is TGTGCCAGTAGTACGGGGAATGAGCAGTTCTTC.